Presented here are 24 T cell receptor beta chains from one specimen sequenced in a study of T cells in Graves' hyperthyroidism and ophthalmopathy. The TCR beta CDR3 regions underwent amplification using RNA transcripts as the source. The HTBI primer set served for first-round RT-PCR of the TCR CDR3. MiXCR, run by TCRdb on the multiplex PCR reads, gives a single entry per CDR3 protein. The sample has under 350,000 distinct CDR3 sequences, over 15% seen once. Material: blood. All receptors derive from a woman aged 55 to 70 with Graves' ophthalmopathy.

A remark on this clonotype: A much larger clone lies one base from this, so it may be a read error. No conserved phenylalanine or tryptophan is present at the end of the CDR3, so a read error is the likely explanation. The chain carries TRBV20-1 and TRBJ1-1; tentatively, D is TRBD1 (5 bases). There are 14 residues in the CDR3. Germline lookup yields CDR1 DFQATT and CDR2 SNEGSKA (reference sequence). Deletions cut 2 bases from V and 4 bases from J, with 14 bases between. The CDR3 is CSARYGAWGTEAFS. The DNA of the CDR3 is TGCAGTGCTAGATACGGGGCATGGGGCACTGAAGCTTTCTCT.

At least ten counts were recorded for this clonotype. The chain employs TRBV27 and TRBJ1-5, with 7 nucleotides matching TRBD1. The CDR3 contains 15 residues. Germline V gene data show CDR1 as MNHEY and CDR2 as SMNVEV (reference sequence). The junction had 5 bases not matched to a gene; V was cut back by 5 bases and J by 1 base. The CDR3 DNA reads TGTGCCAGCAGTAGGGGGCCAGGAAGCAATCAGCCCCAGCATTTT. Its translation: CASSRGPGSNQPQHF.

This clonotype was picked up many times. V gene TRBV20-1 combines with J gene TRBJ1-5; D unclear. The length of the CDR3 is 12 residues. Trimming stripped 5 bases from V and 0 bases from J, with 5 bases between. CDR1 is DFQATT and CDR2 is SNEGSKA in the germline V gene (reference sequence). In DNA, the CDR3 is TGCAGTGCTGTGGATAGCAATCAGCCCCAGCATTTT. It yields the protein CSAVDSNQPQHF.

V gene TRBV5-1 combines with J gene TRBJ1-1, with TRBD1 as a possible D gene (5 bases). Germline values: CDR1 SGHRS, CDR2 YFSETQ. CDR3 length equals 16 residues. Trimming cost V 4 bases and J 1 base, with 17 bases left between them. This CDR3 is CASSVRGHGGNTEAFF. Written as DNA, the CDR3 is TGCGCCAGCAGCGTTCGGGGTCATGGGGGGAACACTGAAGCTTTCTTT.

This clonotype was seen at least ten times. The chain carries TRBV28 and TRBJ2-1; D is unclear. Trimming removed 7 bases from V and 10 bases from J, with 17 bases in between. The CDR3 sequence is 13 residues long. Germline-derived CDR1 and CDR2 are MDHEN and SYDVKM. The CDR3 nucleotides are TGTGCCAGCACCGCGAACCTAGTGAGAGAGCAGTTCTTC. Amino acids: CASTANLVREQFF.

In its sample, this clonotype was seen a few times. This chain joins TRBV6-2 or TRBV6-3 and TRBJ2-2, with D unclear. V lost 8 bases and J 3 bases, leaving 10 bases between the germline ends. Germline V gene lookup returns CDR1 MNHEY and CDR2 SVGEGT. This CDR3 comprises 13 residues. The CDR3 DNA follows: TGTGCCAGCGCCACGGTGCACACCGGGGAGCTGTTTTTT. Translating it yields CASATVHTGELFF.

This clonotype was seen at least ten times. The rearrangement uses TRBV18 and TRBJ2-5; D uncertain. Germline CDR1 reads KGHSH; CDR2 reads LQKENI. V was trimmed by 1 base and J by 2 bases, leaving 5 bases between them. The CDR3 consists of 13 residues. This chain's CDR3 is CASSPLLQETQYF. CDR3 nucleotides: TGTGCCAGCTCACCACTATTACAAGAGACCCAGTACTTC.

V gene TRBV7-2 combines with J gene TRBJ1-4, with TRBD1 matching 10 bases. CDR3 size: 13 residues. CDR1 is SGHTA and CDR2 is FQGNSA in the germline V gene. The V gene end was trimmed by 5 bases and the J gene end by 8 bases; junction bases not matched to a gene: 2. The CDR3 reads CASSQGQGEKLFF. The CDR3 DNA reads TGTGCCAGCAGCCAGGGACAGGGGGAAAAACTGTTTTTT.

This clonotype has ten or more counts. V is TRBV28 and J is TRBJ1-1, with TRBD1 as a possible D gene (6 bases). Trimming cost V 0 bases and J 7 bases, with 12 bases left between them. The length of the CDR3 is 14 residues. CDR1 is MDHEN and CDR2 is SYDVKM in the germline V gene. CDR3 nucleotides: TGTGCCAGCAGTTTATGGGGGGGCATGCTTGAAGCTTTCTTT. Its protein is CASSLWGGMLEAFF. Full variable domain (missing parts from reference TRBV28 and TRBJ1-1): DVKVTQSSRYLVKRTGEKVFLECVQDMDHENMFWYRQDPGLGLRLIYFSYDVKMKEKGDIPEGYSVSREKKERFSLILESASTNQTSMYLCASSLWGGMLEAFFGQGTRLTVV.

The V gene is TRBV11-2, the J gene TRBJ2-7; 7 bases line up with TRBD2. This CDR3 has 15 amino acids. V was pared by 1 base and J by 3 bases, with 6 bases of the junction left unmatched. In germline, CDR1 is SGHAT, CDR2 FQNNGV. In nucleotides, the CDR3 is TGTGCCAGCAGCTTAGGCGGGGGACTGTTCTACGAGCAGTACTTC. Translating gives CASSLGGGLFYEQYF.

In its sample, this clonotype was seen many times. The rearrangement uses TRBV27 and TRBJ2-4, with 7 positions matching TRBD2. The CDR3 extends over 15 amino acids. J lost 1 base, V lost 2 bases, and 2 bases had no gene match. In germline, CDR1 is MNHEY, CDR2 SMNVEV (reference sequence). This CDR3 reads CASSLTRGAKNIQYF. CDR3 DNA: TGTGCCAGCAGTTTAACGCGGGGGGCCAAAAACATTCAGTACTTC.

The chain employs TRBV18 and TRBJ2-7; D remains unclear. The V and J ends lost 3 bases and 2 bases respectively, with 5 bases between them. The CDR3 is 12 residues long. The germline CDR1 and CDR2 sequences are KGHSH and LQKENI. The CDR3 protein is CASSPQTYEQYF. DNA for the CDR3: TGTGCCAGCTCACCTCAGACCTACGAGCAGTACTTC.

In this sample, this clonotype turned up many times. The J gene is TRBJ2-7, the V gene TRBV18; no firm D call. Trimming cost V 5 bases and J 3 bases, with 8 bases left between them. Germline lookup yields CDR1 KGHSH and CDR2 LQKENI. The CDR3 spans 12 residues. CDR3 sequence: CASSASLYEQYF. In DNA form, the CDR3 reads TGTGCCAGCTCAGCCTCTCTCTACGAGCAGTACTTC.

For this clonotype: Given a much more abundant clone one base away, this may be a read error. V is TRBV18 and J is TRBJ1-5; 11 bases map to TRBD1. Germline trimming cut 5 bases from V and 3 bases from J; bases unmatched to any gene: 6. From germline, CDR1 is KGHSH and CDR2 LQKENI. The CDR3 extends over 16 amino acids. CDR3 in DNA: TGTGCCAGCTCAATCGGACAGGGGGCCTCCAATCAGCCCCAGCATTTT. Protein: CASSIGQGASNQPQHF.

In this sample, this clonotype turned up many times. The rearrangement joins TRBV5-1 to TRBJ1-4; D perhaps matches TRBD1 (5 bases). This CDR3 has 15 amino acids. V was cut by 0 bases and J by 10 bases, with 16 bases left in between. Germline-derived CDR1 and CDR2 are SGHRS and YFSETQ. As DNA, the CDR3 is TGCGCCAGCAGCTTGGAAGCAGGGCCAGGAGGAAAACTGTTTTTT. As protein: CASSLEAGPGGKLFF.

On this clonotype itself: At one boundary the junction diverges from the germline segment, which might be a read error. This chain joins TRBV6-5 and TRBJ1-1; D gene ambiguous. CDR1 and CDR2 (germline): MNHEY, SVGAGI. The CDR3 has 14 amino acids. The DNA of the CDR3 is TGTGCCAGCAGTTACGATTCGCTGAACGCTGAAGCTTTCTTT. Its translation: CASSYDSLNAEAFF.

This chain connects TRBV12-3 or TRBV12-4 to TRBJ1-2; maybe TRBD1 (5 bases). This CDR3 is 14 amino acids long. With 2 bases removed from V and 7 bases from J, the gap between germline ends came to 14 bases. In nucleotides, the CDR3 is TGTGCCAGCAGTTTATTGGTCCGAGGGGTTGGCTACACCTTC. The encoded protein is CASSLLVRGVGYTF.

The chain uses TRBV14 and TRBJ2-1; 14 bases fit TRBD2. After removal of 4 bases from V and 9 bases from J, the junction contained 5 bases not matched to a gene. Germline CDR1 reads SGHDN; CDR2 reads FVKESK. The CDR3 sequence is 15 residues long. Here the CDR3 DNA reads TGTGCCAGCAGCCTGGGACTAGCGGGAGTCGCTGAGCAGTTCTTC. Its protein product is CASSLGLAGVAEQFF.

The rearrangement joins TRBV3-1 to TRBJ2-4; no firm D call. Germline CDR1 and CDR2: LGHDT and YNNKEL (reference sequence). The CDR3 extends over 14 amino acids. V lost 2 bases and J 4 bases, leaving 9 bases between the germline ends. The CDR3 sequence is CASSQNVGKNIQYF. The CDR3 DNA reads TGTGCCAGCAGCCAAAATGTAGGTAAAAACATTCAGTACTTC.

This clonotype was detected many times. V gene TRBV12-3 or TRBV12-4 combines with J gene TRBJ1-1; weak D call: TRBD1 (5 bases). V lost 7 bases to trimming and J lost 10 bases, with 16 bases between them. This CDR3 is built from 12 residues. CDR3 in amino acids: CASNVGVGVAFF. The CDR3 DNA is TGTGCCAGCAACGTGGGGGTTGGCGTAGCTTTCTTT.

V gene TRBV6-5 combines with J gene TRBJ2-7; D is unclear. V gave up 0 bases and J gave up 9 bases, with 9 bases separating them. In germline, CDR1 is MNHEY, CDR2 SVGAGI. The length of the CDR3 is 12 residues. The CDR3 here is CASSYSQRGQYF. The CDR3 DNA reads as TGTGCCAGCAGTTACTCCCAAAGAGGGCAGTACTTC.

The chain joins TRBV5-4 to TRBJ1-1, with D possibly being TRBD1 (6 bases). V lost 4 bases, J lost 1 base, and 17 bases lay in between. This CDR3 region has 16 residues. CDR1 is SGHNT and CDR2 is YYREEE in the germline V gene (reference sequence). CDR3 residues: CASSQGVRTENTEAFF. The CDR3 nucleotides read TGTGCCAGCAGCCAGGGCGTGCGGACAGAGAACACTGAAGCTTTCTTT.

Ten or more counts support this clonotype. CDR3 sequence reads: CASSGGTGSWYGYTF. The CDR3 coding sequence is TGTGCCAGCAGTGGTGGGACTGGTTCTTGGTATGGCTACACCTTC. V and J are TRBV2 and TRBJ1-2; D possibly corresponds to TRBD1 (5 bases). Trimming took 4 bases from V and 5 from J, leaving 17 bases between them. Germline V gives CDR1 SNHLY, CDR2 FYNNEI. This CDR3 spans 15 amino acids.

To note about this clonotype: This may come from a read error, since a much larger clone is one base off. The rearrangement joins TRBV12-3 or TRBV12-4 to TRBJ1-1; TRBD1 agrees at 7 bases. The CDR3 loop spans 17 amino acids. The J segment lost 1 base and the V segment lost 4 bases, leaving 12 bases of the junction unmatched. The CDR3 DNA sequence: TGTGCCAGCAGTTCACCACCCGCCGGGACAGAGAACACTGAAGCTTTCTTT. Translated: CASSSPPAGTENTEAFF.